The T cell receptor beta chain under discussion was sequenced for a study of T cells in Graves' hyperthyroidism and ophthalmopathy. General study points: Stable hyperthyroidism was separated from ophthalmopathy by a model based on 13 V-J features. The model identified upcoming ophthalmopathy a median approximately seven months ahead of onset.

Absence of ophthalmopathy progression within 18 months defined stable Graves' hyperthyroidism. The PBMCs studied were ones that came from 8 to 10 ml fresh peripheral blood. The TCR beta CDR3 regions underwent amplification using RNA transcripts as the source. When the TCR CDR3 underwent first-round RT-PCR, the HTBI primer set was used. TCRdb itself ran the multiplex PCR reads through MiXCR, one entry per CDR3 protein. The sample has 550,000 to 800,000 distinct CDR3 sequences; roughly 15% are singletons. In regard to this clonotype: Its antigen is unidentified.

The V gene's germline CDR1 is SGDLS and CDR2 YYNGEE. This CDR3 contains 15 residues. Losses at the gene ends were 0 bases for V and 6 bases for J; bases not matched to a gene: 3. The rearrangement links TRBV9 to TRBJ2-1; 10 bases agree with TRBD2. The sequenced sample was blood. The sequence came from a man younger than 35 with Graves' hyperthyroidism. The CDR3 spells CASSVVLAGVNEQFF. CDR3 bases: TGTGCCAGCAGCGTAGTTCTAGCGGGAGTCAATGAGCAGTTCTTC.